A selection of T cell receptor beta chains follows, all from one sample in a study of control samples from healthy donors and cancer patients. Sequencing used immunoSEQ multiplex PCR; TCRdb keeps in-frame clones, though not all of them. In the table there are tens of thousands of clones, about 93% of which are singletons. Sequencing used blood. These receptors were collected from a woman in her forties or fifties in good health. The CDR3 runs from the conserved cysteine through the conserved F or W. D genes are given only for firm matches. Not all rows give a size; the values are once, few, many and, for expanded clones, a class.

D: .
V: TRBV7-2
size: .
J: TRBJ2-1
CDR3: CASSLANREQFF
DNA: TGTGCCAGCAGCTTAGCGAACAGGGAGCAGTTCTTC

D: .
V: TRBV18
size: .
J: TRBJ2-5
CDR3: CASSPPFPLGETQYF
DNA: TGTGCCAGCTCACCACCCTTTCCTCTAGGGGAGACCCAGTACTTC

D: .
V: TRBV9
size: once
J: TRBJ2-1
CDR3: CASSSHLAGSYNEQFF
DNA: TGTGCCAGCAGCTCCCACCTGGCGGGGAGTTACAATGAGCAGTTCTTC

D: .
V: TRBV2
size: .
J: TRBJ1-1
CDR3: CASRSGALNTEAFF
DNA: TGTGCCAGCAGGAGCGGGGCCTTGAACACTGAAGCTTTCTTT

D: TRBD1
V: TRBV6-2/TRBV6-3
size: .
J: TRBJ1-6
CDR3: CASSSNRQGRNSPLHF
DNA: TGTGCCAGCAGTTCCAACAGACAGGGCAGAAATTCACCCCTCCACTTT

D: .
V: TRBV5-1
size: .
J: TRBJ2-1
CDR3: CASREVQGGEQFF
DNA: TGCGCCAGCAGGGAGGTTCAGGGCGGCGAGCAGTTCTTC

D: TRBD1
V: TRBV7-9
size: .
J: TRBJ2-4
CDR3: CASSQGQGVNIQYF
DNA: TGTGCCAGCAGCCAGGGACAGGGAGTAAACATTCAGTACTTC

D: TRBD1
V: TRBV27
size: few
J: TRBJ2-7
CDR3: CASSLSARGTGEQYF
DNA: TGTGCCAGCAGTTTATCGGCCAGGGGGACGGGGGAGCAGTACTTC

D: .
V: TRBV5-4
size: .
J: TRBJ2-3
CDR3: CASSLADTQYF
DNA: TGTGCCAGCAGCTTGGCAGATACGCAGTATTTT

D: .
V: TRBV4-1
size: .
J: TRBJ2-5
CDR3: CASSQDDLPQETQYF
DNA: TGCGCCAGCAGCCAAGATGATCTCCCCCAAGAGACCCAGTACTTC

D: .
V: TRBV3-1/TRBV3-2
size: .
J: TRBJ2-2
CDR3: CASSQDAGSGTPRGGELFF
DNA: TGTGCCAGCAGCCAAGATGCGGGGTCGGGGACTCCGCGTGGCGGGGAGCTGTTTTTT

D: TRBD1
V: TRBV19
size: once
J: TRBJ2-7
CDR3: CASSAGTGVTYEQYF
DNA: TGTGCCAGTAGTGCCGGGACAGGGGTAACCTACGAGCAGTACTTC

D: .
V: TRBV6-5
size: .
J: TRBJ2-6
CDR3: CASSSAGSSGANVLTF
DNA: TGTGCCAGCAGTTCCGCCGGGAGCTCTGGGGCCAACGTCCTGACTTTC

D: .
V: TRBV27
size: few
J: TRBJ1-6
CDR3: CASSFVNSPLHF
DNA: TGTGCCAGCAGTTTTGTAAATTCACCCCTCCACTTT

D: .
V: TRBV7-2
size: .
J: TRBJ1-3
CDR3: CASSLGPEPGGNTIYF
DNA: TGTGCCAGCAGCTTAGGTCCAGAGCCCGGTGGAAACACCATATATTTT

D: .
V: TRBV6-1
size: .
J: TRBJ1-6
CDR3: CASRGQSSYNSPLHF
DNA: TGTGCCAGCAGAGGTCAGAGCTCCTATAATTCACCCCTCCACTTT

D: .
V: TRBV18
size: .
J: TRBJ1-1
CDR3: CASSPQTAPNTEAFF
DNA: TGTGCCAGCTCACCTCAGACAGCTCCAAACACTGAAGCTTTCTTT

D: .
V: TRBV3-1/TRBV3-2
size: .
J: TRBJ1-1
CDR3: CASSQDVVVRLTEAFF
DNA: TGTGCCAGCAGCCAAGATGTCGTGGTAAGGTTAACTGAAGCTTTCTTT

D: TRBD1
V: TRBV18
size: once
J: TRBJ2-7
CDR3: CASSLGTGPYEQYF
DNA: TGTGCCAGCTCACTTGGGACAGGGCCCTACGAGCAGTACTTC

D: TRBD1
V: TRBV5-6
size: once
J: TRBJ2-2
CDR3: CASSYWDRGPGELFF
DNA: TGTGCCAGCAGCTACTGGGACAGGGGGCCCGGGGAGCTGTTTTTT

D: .
V: TRBV7-9
size: few
J: TRBJ2-7
CDR3: CASSLGGGPRRGYEQYF
DNA: TGTGCCAGCAGCTTAGGGGGGGGCCCCCGTCGGGGGTACGAGCAGTACTTC

D: .
V: TRBV10-3
size: .
J: TRBJ1-2
CDR3: CAISESGRLYGYTF
DNA: TGTGCCATCAGTGAGTCAGGCAGACTCTATGGCTACACCTTC

D: .
V: TRBV6-5
size: .
J: TRBJ1-2
CDR3: CAIHYLVGGYTF
DNA: TGTGCCATCCATTACTTAGTGGGAGGCTACACCTTC

D: .
V: TRBV7-6
size: .
J: TRBJ1-1
CDR3: CASSLTSGVNTEAFF
DNA: TGTGCCAGCAGCTTAACGTCAGGGGTGAACACTGAAGCTTTCTTT

D: .
V: TRBV25-1
size: .
J: TRBJ1-4
CDR3: CASRKGVEKLFF
DNA: TGTGCCAGCAGAAAGGGAGTCGAAAAACTGTTTTTT

D: .
V: TRBV3-1/TRBV3-2
size: few
J: TRBJ2-1
CDR3: CASSLEGAGAYNEQFF
DNA: TGTGCCAGCAGCCTCGAGGGTGCGGGCGCCTACAATGAGCAGTTCTTC

D: .
V: TRBV5-4
size: once
J: TRBJ1-2
CDR3: CASSLDRVYGYTF
DNA: TGTGCCAGCAGCTTGGACAGGGTCTATGGCTACACCTTC

D: TRBD1
V: TRBV29-1
size: .
J: TRBJ1-5
CDR3: CSVSFSVTGNSNQPQHF
DNA: TGCAGCGTTTCTTTCTCGGTGACAGGGAATAGCAATCAGCCCCAGCATTTT

D: .
V: TRBV25-1
size: .
J: TRBJ1-1
CDR3: CASSPWARAEAFF
DNA: TGTGCCAGCAGCCCTTGGGCTAGGGCTGAAGCTTTCTTT

D: .
V: TRBV4-3
size: .
J: TRBJ1-3
CDR3: CASSQDPRVGNTIYF
DNA: TGCGCCAGCAGCCAAGATCCTAGGGTTGGAAACACCATATATTTT

D: .
V: TRBV18
size: once
J: TRBJ1-1
CDR3: CASSPQRTEAFF
DNA: TGTGCCAGCTCACCTCAGCGCACTGAAGCTTTCTTT

D: .
V: TRBV5-8
size: .
J: TRBJ1-2
CDR3: CASSVEGGYTF
DNA: TGTGCCAGCTCCGTCGAGGGTGGCTACACCTTC

D: TRBD1
V: TRBV14
size: .
J: TRBJ2-2
CDR3: CASSQPRTGFLHTGELFF
DNA: TGTGCCAGCAGCCAACCCCGGACAGGGTTCCTACACACCGGGGAGCTGTTTTTT

D: .
V: TRBV11-2
size: .
J: TRBJ2-1
CDR3: CASSPTRDIGEQFF
DNA: TGTGCCAGCAGCCCAACCCGGGACATTGGTGAGCAGTTCTTC

D: .
V: TRBV11-2
size: .
J: TRBJ2-3
CDR3: CASSPAQTQYF
DNA: TGTGCCAGCAGCCCAGCACAGACGCAGTATTTT

D: .
V: TRBV28
size: .
J: TRBJ1-1
CDR3: CASSRRRGTEAFF
DNA: TGTGCCAGCAGCCGGCGCCGTGGCACTGAAGCTTTCTTT

D: TRBD1
V: TRBV28
size: .
J: TRBJ1-6
CDR3: CASSFPGQESPLHF
DNA: TGTGCCAGCAGTTTCCCGGGACAGGAGTCACCCCTCCACTTT

D: .
V: TRBV4-3
size: once
J: TRBJ2-6
CDR3: CASSQQSTTGANVLTF
DNA: TGCGCCAGCAGCCAACAGTCGACTACTGGGGCCAACGTCCTGACTTTC

D: .
V: TRBV30
size: few
J: TRBJ1-2
CDR3: CAWSVLSRGPANYGYTF
DNA: TGTGCCTGGAGTGTACTGAGCAGGGGTCCGGCTAACTATGGCTACACCTTC

D: .
V: TRBV19
size: .
J: TRBJ1-4
CDR3: CASSRGPFNEKLFF
DNA: TGTGCCAGTAGTAGGGGACCGTTTAATGAAAAACTGTTTTTT

D: .
V: TRBV30
size: .
J: TRBJ1-6
CDR3: CAWVPHVGHMHSPLHF
DNA: TGTGCCTGGGTCCCTCATGTGGGGCACATGCATTCACCCCTCCACTTT

D: .
V: TRBV7-2
size: few
J: TRBJ2-7
CDR3: CASSFGWPGGWEQYF
DNA: TGTGCCAGCAGCTTTGGTTGGCCGGGGGGCTGGGAGCAGTACTTC

D: .
V: TRBV20-1
size: once
J: TRBJ1-1
CDR3: CSASTWGTGGTEAFF
DNA: TGCAGTGCTAGTACATGGGGGACGGGGGGCACTGAAGCTTTCTTT

D: TRBD1
V: TRBV6-2/TRBV6-3
size: .
J: TRBJ1-6
CDR3: CASSSVTGGSSPLHF
DNA: TGTGCCAGCAGTTCGGTAACAGGGGGGTCATCACCCCTCCACTTT

D: TRBD1
V: TRBV3-1/TRBV3-2
size: .
J: TRBJ1-2
CDR3: CASSQGNRGSGYTF
DNA: TGTGCCAGCAGCCAAGGGAACAGGGGAAGTGGCTACACCTTC

D: .
V: TRBV19
size: .
J: TRBJ1-2
CDR3: CASSTGTRNGYTF
DNA: TGTGCCAGTAGCACCGGGACAAGGAATGGCTACACCTTC

D: TRBD2
V: TRBV5-1
size: .
J: TRBJ2-2
CDR3: CASSLAGTSSGELFF
DNA: TGCGCCAGCAGCTTGGCTGGGACTAGCAGTGGGGAGCTGTTTTTT

D: .
V: TRBV4-3
size: once
J: TRBJ1-1
CDR3: CASSLLLGGEAFF
DNA: TGCGCCAGCAGCCTCTTACTCGGGGGTGAAGCTTTCTTT

D: .
V: TRBV28
size: .
J: TRBJ2-7
CDR3: CASSPPLGEQYF
DNA: TGTGCCAGCAGCCCCCCCCTGGGGGAGCAGTACTTC

D: TRBD1
V: TRBV7-2
size: .
J: TRBJ1-2
CDR3: CASSSIGQGGWGYGYTF
DNA: TGTGCCAGCAGCTCGATCGGACAGGGTGGGTGGGGCTATGGCTACACCTTC

D: TRBD1
V: TRBV28
size: .
J: TRBJ1-2
CDR3: CASLPSRDRVNYGYTF
DNA: TGTGCCAGCCTTCCTTCCCGCGACAGGGTAAACTATGGCTACACCTTC

D: .
V: TRBV6-5
size: .
J: TRBJ1-4
CDR3: CASSYYRDEKLFF
DNA: TGTGCCAGCAGTTATTACAGGGATGAAAAACTGTTTTTT

D: .
V: TRBV7-8
size: .
J: TRBJ2-5
CDR3: CASSTGDQGTQYF
DNA: TGTGCCAGCAGCACGGGGGACCAGGGGACCCAGTACTTC

D: .
V: TRBV27
size: .
J: TRBJ2-7
CDR3: CASSRVVGGGYEQYF
DNA: TGTGCCAGCAGTAGGGTGGTGGGAGGGGGCTACGAGCAGTACTTC

D: .
V: TRBV25-1
size: .
J: TRBJ1-1
CDR3: CASSGVGPNTEAFF
DNA: TGTGCCAGCAGTGGAGTGGGGCCGAACACTGAAGCTTTCTTT